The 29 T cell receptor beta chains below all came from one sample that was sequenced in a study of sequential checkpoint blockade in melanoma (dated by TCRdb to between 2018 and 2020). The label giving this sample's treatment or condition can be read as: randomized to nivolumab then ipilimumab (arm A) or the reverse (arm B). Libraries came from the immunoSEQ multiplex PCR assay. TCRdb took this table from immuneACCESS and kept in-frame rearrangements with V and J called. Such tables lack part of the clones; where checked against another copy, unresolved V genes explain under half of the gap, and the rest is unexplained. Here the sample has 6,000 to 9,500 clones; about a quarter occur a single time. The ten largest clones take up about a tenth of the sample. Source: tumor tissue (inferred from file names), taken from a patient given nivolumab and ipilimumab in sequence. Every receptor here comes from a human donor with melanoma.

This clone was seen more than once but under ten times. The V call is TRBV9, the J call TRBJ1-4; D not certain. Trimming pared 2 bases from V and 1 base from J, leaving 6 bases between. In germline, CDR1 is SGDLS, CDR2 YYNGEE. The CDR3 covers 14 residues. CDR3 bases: TGTGCCAGCAGCGTTGGGCAAACTAATGAAAAACTGTTTTTT. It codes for CASSVGQTNEKLFF.

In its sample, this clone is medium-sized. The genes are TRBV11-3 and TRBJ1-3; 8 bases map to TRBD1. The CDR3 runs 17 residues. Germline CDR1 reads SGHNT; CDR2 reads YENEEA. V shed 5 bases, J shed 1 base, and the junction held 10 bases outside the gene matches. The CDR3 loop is CASSPQPGGLSGNTIYF. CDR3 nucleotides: TGTGCCAGCAGCCCTCAGCCAGGGGGCTTGTCTGGAAACACCATATATTTT.

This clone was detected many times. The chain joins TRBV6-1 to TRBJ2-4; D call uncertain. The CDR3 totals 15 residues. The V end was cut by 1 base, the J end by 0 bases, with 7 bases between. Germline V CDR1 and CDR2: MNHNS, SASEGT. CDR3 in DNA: TGTGCCAGCAGTGAAGAATATCAAGCCAAAAACATTCAGTACTTC. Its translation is CASSEEYQAKNIQYF.

DNA of the CDR3: TGTGCCAGCAGTGAAGACAGCCCCACAGATACGCAGTATTTT. Protein product: CASSEDSPTDTQYF. V gene TRBV9 combines with J gene TRBJ2-3; TRBD1 is a possible D gene (5 bases). V lost 5 bases and J 2 bases, leaving 12 bases between the germline ends. The CDR3 length is 14 residues. The germline V gene has CDR1 SGDLS and CDR2 YYNGEE. The whole variable domain, remainder taken from reference TRBV9 and TRBJ2-3, is DSGVTQTPKHLITATGQRVTLRCSPRSGDLSVYWYQQSLDQGLQFLIQYYNGEERAKGNILERFSAQQFPDLHSELNLSSLELGDSALYFCASSEDSPTDTQYFGPGTRLTVL.

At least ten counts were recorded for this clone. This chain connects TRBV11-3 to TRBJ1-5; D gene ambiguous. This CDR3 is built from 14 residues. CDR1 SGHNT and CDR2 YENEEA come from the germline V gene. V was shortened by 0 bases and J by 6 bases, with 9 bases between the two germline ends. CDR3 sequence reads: CASSLEWERQPQHF. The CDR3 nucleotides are TGTGCCAGCAGCTTAGAGTGGGAGCGTCAGCCCCAGCATTTT.

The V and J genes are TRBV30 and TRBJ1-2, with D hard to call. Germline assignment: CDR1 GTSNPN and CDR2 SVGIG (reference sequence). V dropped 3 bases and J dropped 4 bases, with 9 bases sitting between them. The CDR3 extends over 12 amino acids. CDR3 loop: CAWSLGSYGYTF. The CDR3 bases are TGTGCCTGGAGCCTTGGTAGCTATGGCTACACCTTC.

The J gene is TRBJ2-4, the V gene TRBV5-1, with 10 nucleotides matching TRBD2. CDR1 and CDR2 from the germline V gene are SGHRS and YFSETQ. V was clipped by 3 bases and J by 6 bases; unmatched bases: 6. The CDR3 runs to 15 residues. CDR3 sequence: CASSWMASGRNIQYF. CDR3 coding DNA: TGCGCCAGCAGCTGGATGGCTAGCGGGAGAAACATTCAGTACTTC.

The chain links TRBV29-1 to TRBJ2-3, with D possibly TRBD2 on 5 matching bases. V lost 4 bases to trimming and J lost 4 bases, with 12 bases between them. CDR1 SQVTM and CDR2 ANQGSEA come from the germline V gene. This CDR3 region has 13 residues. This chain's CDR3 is CSVVEAEADTQYF. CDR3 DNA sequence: TGCAGCGTTGTGGAGGCAGAGGCAGATACGCAGTATTTT.

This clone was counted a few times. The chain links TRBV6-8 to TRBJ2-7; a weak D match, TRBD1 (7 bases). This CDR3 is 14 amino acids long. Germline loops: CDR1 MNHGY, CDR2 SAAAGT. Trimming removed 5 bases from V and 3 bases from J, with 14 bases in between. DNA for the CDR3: TGTGCCAGCAGTCCGGGGGACAGCGGCTACGAGCAGTACGTC. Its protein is CASSPGDSGYEQYV.

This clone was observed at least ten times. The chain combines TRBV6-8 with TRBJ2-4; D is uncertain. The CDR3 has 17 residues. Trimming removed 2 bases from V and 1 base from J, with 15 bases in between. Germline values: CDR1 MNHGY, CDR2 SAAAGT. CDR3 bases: TGTGCCAGCAGTTACCCCCGGGCTGACGGGGCCAAAAACATTCAGTACTTC. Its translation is CASSYPRADGAKNIQYF.

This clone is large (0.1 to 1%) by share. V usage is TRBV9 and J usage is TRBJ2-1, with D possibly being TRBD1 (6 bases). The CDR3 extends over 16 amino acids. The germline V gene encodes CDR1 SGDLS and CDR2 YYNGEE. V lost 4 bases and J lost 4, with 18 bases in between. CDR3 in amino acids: CASSPHHGGGYNEQFF. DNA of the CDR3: TGTGCCAGCAGCCCCCACCATGGGGGCGGTTACAATGAGCAGTTCTTC.

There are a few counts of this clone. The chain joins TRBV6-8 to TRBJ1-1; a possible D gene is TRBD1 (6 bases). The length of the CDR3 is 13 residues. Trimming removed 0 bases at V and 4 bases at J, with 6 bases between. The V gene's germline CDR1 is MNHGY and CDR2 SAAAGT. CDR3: CASSYSGGTEAFF. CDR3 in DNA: TGTGCCAGCAGTTACTCAGGGGGCACTGAAGCTTTCTTT.

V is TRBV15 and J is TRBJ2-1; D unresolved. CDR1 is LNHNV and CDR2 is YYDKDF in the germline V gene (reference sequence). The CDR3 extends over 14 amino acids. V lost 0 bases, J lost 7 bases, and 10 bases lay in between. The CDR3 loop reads CATSREPHSNEQFF. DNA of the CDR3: TGTGCCACCAGCAGAGAACCACATAGTAATGAGCAGTTCTTC.

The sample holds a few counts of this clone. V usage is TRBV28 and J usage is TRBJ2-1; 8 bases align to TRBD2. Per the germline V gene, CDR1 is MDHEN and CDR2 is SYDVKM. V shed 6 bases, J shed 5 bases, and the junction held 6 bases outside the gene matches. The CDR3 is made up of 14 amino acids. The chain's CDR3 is CASSWQRGNNEQFF. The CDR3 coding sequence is TGTGCCAGCAGCTGGCAGCGGGGGAACAATGAGCAGTTCTTC. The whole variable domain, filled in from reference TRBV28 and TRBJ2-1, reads DVKVTQSSRYLVKRTGEKVFLECVQDMDHENMFWYRQDPGLGLRLIYFSYDVKMKEKGDIPEGYSVSREKKERFSLILESASTNQTSMYLCASSWQRGNNEQFFGPGTRLTVL.

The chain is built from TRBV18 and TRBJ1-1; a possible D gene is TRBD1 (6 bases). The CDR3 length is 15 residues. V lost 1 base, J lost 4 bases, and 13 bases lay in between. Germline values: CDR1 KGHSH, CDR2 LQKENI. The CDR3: CASSPLGGHVTEAFF. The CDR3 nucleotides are TGTGCCAGCTCACCACTGGGGGGGCATGTCACTGAAGCTTTCTTT.

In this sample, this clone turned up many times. The CDR3 nucleotides are TGTGCCAGCAGTAAATTAAGGCCAGGGGGCTGGACCGGGGAGCTGTTTTTT. It translates to CASSKLRPGGWTGELFF. This chain joins TRBV6-8 and TRBJ2-2; TRBD1 aligns across 8 bases. The trim removed 5 bases at V and 5 bases at J, leaving 13 bases unmatched. The germline V gene has CDR1 MNHGY and CDR2 SAAAGT. This CDR3 is 17 amino acids long.

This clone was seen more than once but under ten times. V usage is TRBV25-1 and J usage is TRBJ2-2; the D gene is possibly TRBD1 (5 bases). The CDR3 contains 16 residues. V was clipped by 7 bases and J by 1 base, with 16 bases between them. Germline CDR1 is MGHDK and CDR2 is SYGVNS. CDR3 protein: CASKKPGQGNTGELFF. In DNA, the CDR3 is TGTGCCAGCAAGAAGCCCGGCCAGGGGAACACCGGGGAGCTGTTTTTT.

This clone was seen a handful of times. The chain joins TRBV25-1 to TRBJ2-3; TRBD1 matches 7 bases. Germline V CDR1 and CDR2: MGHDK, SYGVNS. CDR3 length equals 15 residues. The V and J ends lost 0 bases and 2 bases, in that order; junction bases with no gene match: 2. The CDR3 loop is CASSEYGTATDTQYF. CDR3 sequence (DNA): TGTGCCAGCAGTGAATACGGGACAGCCACAGATACGCAGTATTTT.

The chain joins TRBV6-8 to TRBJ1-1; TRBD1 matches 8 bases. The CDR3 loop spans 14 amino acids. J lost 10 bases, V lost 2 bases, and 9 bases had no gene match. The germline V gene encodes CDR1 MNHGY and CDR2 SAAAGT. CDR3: CASSYRRGRRSAFF. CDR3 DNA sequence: TGTGCCAGCAGTTACCGCAGGGGGCGAAGGTCAGCTTTCTTT.

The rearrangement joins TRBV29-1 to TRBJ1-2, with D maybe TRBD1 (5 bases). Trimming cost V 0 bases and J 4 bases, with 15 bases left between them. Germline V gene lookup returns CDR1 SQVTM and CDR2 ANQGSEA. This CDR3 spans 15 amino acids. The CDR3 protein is CSVEDKAGYPYGYTF. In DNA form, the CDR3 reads TGCAGCGTTGAAGATAAGGCAGGGTACCCCTATGGCTACACCTTC.

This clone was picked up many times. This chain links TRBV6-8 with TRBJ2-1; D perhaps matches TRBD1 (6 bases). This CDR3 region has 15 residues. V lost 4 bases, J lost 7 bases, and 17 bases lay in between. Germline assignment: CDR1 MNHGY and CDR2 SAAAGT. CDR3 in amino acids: CASSSLTGRDNEQFF. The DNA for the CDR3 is TGTGCCAGCAGTTCCTTGACAGGAAGAGATAATGAGCAGTTCTTC.

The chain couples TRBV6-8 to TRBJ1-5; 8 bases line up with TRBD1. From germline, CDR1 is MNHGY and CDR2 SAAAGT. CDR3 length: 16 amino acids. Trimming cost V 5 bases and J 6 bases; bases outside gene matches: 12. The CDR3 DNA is TGTGCCAGCAGTACCTGGACAGGGAGTTTGGTTCAGCCCCAGCATTTT. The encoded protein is CASSTWTGSLVQPQHF.

The CDR3 reads CASSLDRSSGELFF. The CDR3 DNA is TGCGCCAGCAGCTTGGACCGATCCTCCGGGGAGCTGTTTTTT. The rearrangement uses TRBV5-1 and TRBJ2-2; D is ambiguous. Trimming pared 0 bases from V and 6 bases from J, leaving 9 bases between. The CDR3 runs 14 residues. CDR1 is SGHRS and CDR2 is YFSETQ in the germline V gene.

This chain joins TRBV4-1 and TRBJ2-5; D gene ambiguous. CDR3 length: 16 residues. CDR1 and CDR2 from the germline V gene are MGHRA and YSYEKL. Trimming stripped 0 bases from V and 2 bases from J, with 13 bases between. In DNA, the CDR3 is TGCGCCAGCAGCCAAGATGTGGTCGAGCCTCAAGAGACCCAGTACTTC. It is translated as CASSQDVVEPQETQYF.

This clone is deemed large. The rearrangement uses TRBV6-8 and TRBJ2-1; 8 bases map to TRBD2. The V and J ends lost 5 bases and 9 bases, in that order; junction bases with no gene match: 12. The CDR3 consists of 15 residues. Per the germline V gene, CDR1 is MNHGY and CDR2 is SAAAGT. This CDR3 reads CASSTGRRRGGEQFF. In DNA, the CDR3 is TGTGCCAGCAGTACCGGACGTCGACGGGGGGGTGAGCAGTTCTTC.

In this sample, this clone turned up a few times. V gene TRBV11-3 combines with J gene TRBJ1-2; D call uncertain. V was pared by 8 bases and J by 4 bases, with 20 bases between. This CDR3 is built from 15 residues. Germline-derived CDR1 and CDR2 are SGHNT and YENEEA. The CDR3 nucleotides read TGTGCCAGCCAAGCTAGCACAGACCCCTCCTATGGCTACACCTTC. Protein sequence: CASQASTDPSYGYTF.

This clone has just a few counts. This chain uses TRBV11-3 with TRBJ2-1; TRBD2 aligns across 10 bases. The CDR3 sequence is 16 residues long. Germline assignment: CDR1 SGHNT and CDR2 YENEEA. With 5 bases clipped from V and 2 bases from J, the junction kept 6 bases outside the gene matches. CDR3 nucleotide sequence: TGTGCCAGCAGCGTAATAGCGGGGGGAACCTACAATGAGCAGTTCTTC. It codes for CASSVIAGGTYNEQFF.

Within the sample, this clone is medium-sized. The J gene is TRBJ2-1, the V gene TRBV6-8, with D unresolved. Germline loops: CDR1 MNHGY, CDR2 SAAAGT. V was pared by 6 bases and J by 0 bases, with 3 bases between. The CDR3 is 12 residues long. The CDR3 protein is CASRGSYNEQFF. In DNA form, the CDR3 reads TGTGCCAGCAGGGGCTCCTACAATGAGCAGTTCTTC.

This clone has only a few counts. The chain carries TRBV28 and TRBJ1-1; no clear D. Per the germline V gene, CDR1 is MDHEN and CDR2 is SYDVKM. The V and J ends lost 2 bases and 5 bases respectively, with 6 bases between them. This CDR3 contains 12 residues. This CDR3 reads CASSLLGTEAFF. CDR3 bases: TGTGCCAGCAGTTTACTTGGGACTGAAGCTTTCTTT.